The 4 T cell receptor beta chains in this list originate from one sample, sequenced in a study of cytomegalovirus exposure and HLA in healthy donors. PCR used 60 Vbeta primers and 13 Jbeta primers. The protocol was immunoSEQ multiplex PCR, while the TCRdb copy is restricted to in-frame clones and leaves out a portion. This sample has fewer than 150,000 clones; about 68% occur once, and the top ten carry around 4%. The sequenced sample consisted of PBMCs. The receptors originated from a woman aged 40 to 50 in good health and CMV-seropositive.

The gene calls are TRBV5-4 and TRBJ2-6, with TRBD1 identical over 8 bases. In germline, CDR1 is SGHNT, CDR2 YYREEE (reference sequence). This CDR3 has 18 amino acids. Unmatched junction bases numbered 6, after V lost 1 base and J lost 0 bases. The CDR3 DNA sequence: TGTGCCAGCAGCTTGAGTGGCAGGGGGCCCTCTGGGGCCAACGTCCTGACTTTC. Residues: CASSLSGRGPSGANVLTF. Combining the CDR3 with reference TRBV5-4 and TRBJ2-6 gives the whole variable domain ETGVTQSPTHLIKTRGQQVTLRCSSQSGHNTVSWYQQALGQGPQFIFQYYREEENGRGNFPPRFSGLQFPNYSSELNVNALELDDSALYLCASSLSGRGPSGANVLTFGAGSRLTVL.

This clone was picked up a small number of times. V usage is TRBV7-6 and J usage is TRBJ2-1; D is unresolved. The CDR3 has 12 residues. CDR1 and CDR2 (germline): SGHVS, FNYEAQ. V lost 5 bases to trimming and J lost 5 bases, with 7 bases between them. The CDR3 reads CASSHNNNEQFF. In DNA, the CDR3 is TGTGCCAGCAGCCATAACAACAATGAGCAGTTCTTC.

CDR3 DNA sequence: TGTGCCAGCTCACCACCGGGCGTAGCGGGGCAAGAGACCCAGTACTTC. Amino acids: CASSPPGVAGQETQYF. The chain carries TRBV18 and TRBJ2-5; TRBD2 matches 8 bases. The CDR3 is 16 residues long. Germline trimming cut 0 bases from V and 2 bases from J; bases unmatched to any gene: 5. From germline, CDR1 is KGHSH and CDR2 LQKENI.

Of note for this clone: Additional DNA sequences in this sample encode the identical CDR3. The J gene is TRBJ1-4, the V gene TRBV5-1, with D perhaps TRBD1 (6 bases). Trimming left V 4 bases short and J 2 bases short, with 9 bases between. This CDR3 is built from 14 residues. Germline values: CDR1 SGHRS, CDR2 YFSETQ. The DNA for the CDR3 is TGCGCCAGCAGCACAGGGAGCACTAATGAAAAACTGTTTTTT. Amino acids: CASSTGSTNEKLFF.